The 19 T cell receptor beta chains below were found in one sample sequenced in a study of beta chain features in type 1 diabetes (dated by TCRdb to 2016 to 2019). Libraries were built with the immunoSEQ multiplex PCR assay. The entire amount of isolated RNA was reverse transcribed using the High Capacity cDNA Reverse Transcription Kit, so the sequenced TCRB transcripts were expressed ones. In TCRdb, the immuneACCESS table is reduced to in-frame sequences with V and J assigned. These tables do not hold every clone; where another copy was compared, an unresolved V gene accounts for under half, and the others remain unexplained. In this sample the table shows about 620,000 clones, 15% to 19% of which occur a single time. Of the sample, approximately 0.087% is held by the ten largest clones. The sequenced material came from naive CD4+ T cells from blood. In light of the paper, this sample's cell subset or site label describes: true naive CD4+ T cells. These receptors came from a man between 18 and 35 years old in good health.

This clone was picked up a small number of times. J is TRBJ2-7 and V is TRBV10-3, with 10 nucleotides matching TRBD1. CDR3 length: 15 amino acids. Trimming took 4 bases from V and 0 from J; bases not matched to a gene: 3. The V gene's germline CDR1 is ENHRY and CDR2 SYGVKD. CDR3 sequence: CAISGDRGLSYEQYF. Here the CDR3 DNA reads TGTGCCATCAGTGGGGACAGGGGCCTCTCCTACGAGCAGTACTTC.

The J gene is TRBJ2-1, the V gene TRBV25-1; the match to TRBD2 covers 10 bases. V dropped 6 bases and J dropped 6; count of bases not matched to a gene: 2. CDR1 and CDR2 from the germline V gene are MGHDK and SYGVNS. This CDR3 region has 13 residues. The CDR3 protein is CASRTSGTNEQFF. The CDR3 DNA follows: TGTGCCAGCAGAACTAGCGGGACCAATGAGCAGTTCTTC.

The CDR3 spells CATSQGQPYGYTF. The CDR3, as DNA: TGTGCCACCAGCCAGGGACAGCCCTATGGCTACACCTTC. The V call is TRBV15, the J call TRBJ1-2; 7 positions match TRBD1. The CDR3 runs to 13 residues. From germline, CDR1 is LNHNV and CDR2 YYDKDF (reference sequence). Trimming cost V 5 bases and J 4 bases; bases outside gene matches: 4.

CDR3 region: CASSLEGSTDTQYF. The CDR3 coding sequence is TGTGCCAGCAGCTTGGAGGGCAGTACAGATACGCAGTATTTT. The rearrangement joins TRBV5-4 to TRBJ2-3; D unresolved. Trimming pared 0 bases from V and 3 bases from J, leaving 8 bases between. Germline CDR1 reads SGHNT; CDR2 reads YYREEE (reference sequence). The CDR3 has 14 residues.

This clone was seen a few times. V and J are TRBV28 and TRBJ2-5; D is possibly TRBD2 (5 bases). Germline V gives CDR1 MDHEN, CDR2 SYDVKM. This CDR3 has 12 residues. Between the trimmed V and J ends, which lost 5 bases and 5 bases, there was a span of 9 bases. CDR3 in amino acids: CASSGGLETQYF. The DNA of the CDR3 is TGTGCCAGCAGTGGCGGGCTGGAGACCCAGTACTTC.

This clone was counted between two and nine times. This chain connects TRBV19 to TRBJ2-1; 7 bases are a match to TRBD1. Trimming cost V 6 bases and J 5 bases; bases outside gene matches: 7. The CDR3 spans 14 residues. Germline CDR1 is LNHDA and CDR2 is SQIVND (reference sequence). The CDR3, as DNA: TGTGCCAGTAGGACCACAGGGGCGGACAATGAGCAGTTCTTC. Encoded protein: CASRTTGADNEQFF.

As concerns this clone: The same CDR3 also results from other DNA sequences found in this sample. V and J are TRBV28 and TRBJ1-2; the D is unclear. The CDR3 totals 12 residues. V shed 3 bases and J shed 4 bases, with 6 bases lying between them. The germline gives CDR1 MDHEN, CDR2 SYDVKM. The CDR3 here is CASSLARYGYTF. The DNA of the CDR3 is TGTGCCAGCAGTTTGGCCCGCTATGGCTACACCTTC.

The V gene is TRBV9, the J gene TRBJ1-1; D possibly corresponds to TRBD1 (6 bases). V lost 3 bases and J lost 5, with 11 bases in between. Germline V gives CDR1 SGDLS, CDR2 YYNGEE. The CDR3 has 13 amino acids. CDR3 in DNA: TGTGCCAGCAGCGCTACAGGGAATACTGAAGCTTTCTTT. Amino acids: CASSATGNTEAFF.

This clone was found once. The chain joins TRBV7-9 to TRBJ2-7; 10 bases match TRBD1. The CDR3 length is 16 residues. Trimming cost V 4 bases and J 3 bases; bases outside gene matches: 9. In germline, CDR1 is SEHNR, CDR2 FQNEAQ (reference sequence). The CDR3 spells CASSSPGQGSGYEQYF. The CDR3 coding sequence is TGTGCCAGCAGCTCGCCGGGACAGGGGAGCGGCTACGAGCAGTACTTC.

The V call is TRBV7-2, the J call TRBJ1-1; D unresolved. The germline V and J ends were trimmed by 1 base and 6 bases, with 21 bases remaining between them. CDR1 and CDR2 (germline): SGHTA, FQGNSA. The CDR3 sequence is 17 residues long. CDR3: CASSLGVRYTGPSEAFF. CDR3 coding DNA: TGTGCCAGCAGCTTAGGGGTTCGGTACACGGGTCCGTCTGAAGCTTTCTTT.

This clone showed up just a few times. This CDR3 is CASSLEAGDSYNEQFF. The CDR3 nucleotides are TGCGCCAGCAGCTTGGAGGCGGGGGACTCCTACAATGAGCAGTTCTTC. The chain couples TRBV5-1 to TRBJ2-1; TRBD2 matches at 7 bases. V dropped 0 bases and J dropped 0; count of bases not matched to a gene: 3. Germline V gene data show CDR1 as SGHRS and CDR2 as YFSETQ. This CDR3 has 16 residues.

The chain is built from TRBV5-1 and TRBJ2-3, with TRBD2 matching 7 bases. The CDR3 runs to 16 residues. J lost 3 bases, V lost 0 bases, and 7 bases had no gene match. Germline V CDR1 and CDR2: SGHRS, YFSETQ. CDR3 region: CASSLVASGTTDTQYF. CDR3 DNA: TGCGCCAGCAGCTTGGTCGCTAGCGGAACAACAGATACGCAGTATTTT.

V and J are TRBV7-2 and TRBJ2-3, with D possibly called TRBD1 or TRBD2 (5 bases each). Per the germline V gene, CDR1 is SGHTA and CDR2 is FQGNSA. Trimming removed 7 bases at V and 2 bases at J, with 16 bases between. The CDR3 contains 15 residues. CDR3 DNA sequence: TGTGCCAGCACCCCGGGGCAGCCAGTCACAGATACGCAGTATTTT. This translates into CASTPGQPVTDTQYF.

The V gene is TRBV4-1, the J gene TRBJ2-7, with D perhaps matching TRBD1 (6 bases). V was pared by 6 bases and J by 4 bases, with 13 bases between. CDR3 length equals 13 residues. The germline V gene encodes CDR1 MGHRA and CDR2 YSYEKL. The CDR3 reads CASSSTGPYEQYF. The CDR3 DNA reads TGCGCCAGCAGTTCGACAGGACCTTACGAGCAGTACTTC.

The chain recombines TRBV4-2 with TRBJ1-4; D remains ambiguous. Germline CDR1 and CDR2: LGHNA and YNFKEQ. The V gene lost 0 bases and the J gene lost 2 bases, with 10 bases spanning the gap. The CDR3 has 16 residues. CDR3 amino acids: CASSQDWRVTNEKLFF. The CDR3 DNA follows: TGTGCCAGCAGCCAAGATTGGAGGGTCACTAATGAAAAACTGTTTTTT.

This clone has more than one count but fewer than ten. The same CDR3 is also encoded by other DNA sequences in this sample. The chain uses TRBV10-3 and TRBJ2-3; 8 bases map to TRBD2. CDR3 size: 12 residues. Per germline, CDR1 ENHRY and CDR2 SYGVKD. The V segment lost 9 bases and the J segment 4 bases; nucleotides outside the gene matches: 3. CDR3 sequence (DNA): TGTGCCATTGCGGGGGGCGCAGATACGCAGTATTTT. It encodes CAIAGGADTQYF.

The table lists this clone with a few counts. This rearrangement joins TRBV9 to TRBJ1-6, with 7 positions matching TRBD1. Unmatched junction bases numbered 2, after V lost 0 bases and J lost 5 bases. From germline, CDR1 is SGDLS and CDR2 YYNGEE. This CDR3 spans 15 amino acids. The DNA of the CDR3 is TGTGCCAGCAGCGTAGGAGGACAGGATAATTCACCCCTCCACTTT. Translating it yields CASSVGGQDNSPLHF.

This clone came up a few times. The J gene is TRBJ2-3, the V gene TRBV5-4; D is unclear. Trimming took 4 bases from V and 7 from J, leaving 10 bases between them. The CDR3 covers 12 residues. Germline lookup yields CDR1 SGHNT and CDR2 YYREEE (reference sequence). CDR3 residues: CASSVGSNTQYF. The CDR3 DNA follows: TGTGCCAGCAGCGTGGGTTCTAATACGCAGTATTTT.

The rearrangement links TRBV4-1 to TRBJ2-3; D possibly corresponds to TRBD2 (6 bases). Germline CDR1 MGHRA, CDR2 YSYEKL. The CDR3 runs 14 residues. V was trimmed by 4 bases and J by 4 bases, leaving 12 bases between them. The CDR3 DNA sequence: TGCGCCAGCAGCCGGCCGGAGGGTGCAGATACGCAGTATTTT. The encoded protein is CASSRPEGADTQYF.